This entry is about one TCR beta chain. The antigen is not known. In germline, CDR1 is MNHNY, CDR2 SVGAGI (reference sequence). The V end lost 6 bases, the J end lost 5 bases, and 16 bases lay between the germline ends. The CDR3 consists of 14 residues. The source of the sample is a study of cytomegalovirus exposure and HLA in healthy donors. PCR employed 60 Vbeta and 13 Jbeta primers. The table came from immunoSEQ multiplex PCR; TCRdb's copy has only in-frame clones and leaves some out. This table holds over 140,000 clones, around 84% found once. Study-level results: Later analysis found that TCR beta chains associated with HLA were more clonally expanded than other, equally common chains. CMV serostatus was the sole immune exposure data available.

Sequencing used PBMCs. The chain recombines TRBV6-6 with TRBJ2-5; TRBD2 is a possible D gene (7 bases). This sequence originates from a man aged 45-65 years in good health and CMV-seronegative. Here the CDR3 reads CASRGGGGLETQYF. CDR3 sequence (DNA): TGTGCCAGCAGAGGGGGGGGAGGGCTTGAGACCCAGTACTTC.